The 13 T cell receptor beta chains presented below share a single source sample, sequenced in a study of shared clonotypes between healthy human individuals. Clones were read by immunoSEQ multiplex PCR, and TCRdb kept only the in-frame ones, dropping some. The sample lists about 2.5 million clones, less than 95% occurring once. The specimen sequenced was naive CD4+ T cells from PBMCs. Subset here: CD45RA+ positively selected. The origin of the receptors is a man between 18 and 29 years old in good health. Some clones in this sample may be carry-over from other donors' samples.

This clone has only a few counts. The chain is built from TRBV7-3 and TRBJ2-1; 7 nucleotides align to TRBD2. The CDR3 is 15 residues long. From germline, CDR1 is SGHTA and CDR2 FQGTGA. V was pared by 3 bases and J by 6 bases, with 8 bases of the junction left unmatched. The CDR3 DNA is TGTGCCAGCAGCTTTTCCCTAGCGGCTGGCAATGAGCAGTTCTTC. Its translation is CASSFSLAAGNEQFF.

The chain employs TRBV27 and TRBJ2-1, with a tentative D call TRBD2 (6 bases). The germline V gene encodes CDR1 MNHEY and CDR2 SMNVEV (reference sequence). The CDR3 totals 15 residues. V lost 7 bases to trimming and J lost 1 base, with 14 bases between them. DNA of the CDR3: TGTGCCAGCACTTTTCGACTAGGATCCTACAATGAGCAGTTCTTC. Its translation is CASTFRLGSYNEQFF.

This sequence joins TRBV5-1 and TRBJ1-4, with D perhaps matching TRBD1 (5 bases). The ends were cut back, 7 bases at V and 4 bases at J, with 14 bases in the middle. The CDR3 has 14 amino acids. The germline CDR1 and CDR2 sequences are SGHRS and YFSETQ. Here the CDR3 DNA reads TGCGCCAGCGGTCCGGGGGGGAATAATGAAAAACTGTTTTTT. It specifies CASGPGGNNEKLFF.

A note on this clone: One end of the junction does not line up with germline, which may come from a read error. This chain connects TRBV29-1 to TRBJ1-4; D possibly corresponds to TRBD1 (6 bases). This CDR3 is 15 amino acids long. From germline, CDR1 is SQVTM and CDR2 ANQGSEA. The DNA of the CDR3 is TGCAGCGTTGAAGGGGGGCGGAAGGATAATGGAAAACTGTTTTTT. It translates to CSVEGGRKDNGKLFF.

This clone is a singleton in its sample. V usage is TRBV2 and J usage is TRBJ2-5, with TRBD1 as a possible D gene (6 bases). Trimming removed 5 bases from V and 0 bases from J, with 16 bases in between. There are 16 residues in the CDR3. Germline V lookup: CDR1 SNHLY, CDR2 FYNNEI. CDR3 residues: CASSRLGRGYQETQYF. The CDR3 region has the DNA TGTGCCAGCAGTAGGTTGGGCAGGGGATACCAAGAGACCCAGTACTTC.

The rearrangement uses TRBV27 and TRBJ2-1; perhaps TRBD2 as D (5 bases). CDR3 length equals 16 residues. Germline CDR1 MNHEY, CDR2 SMNVEV (reference sequence). Trimming took 5 bases from V and 6 from J, leaving 20 bases between them. The DNA for the CDR3 is TGTGCCAGCAGTAGCGGACGGACCATCGACCGCAATGAGCAGTTCTTC. This encodes CASSSGRTIDRNEQFF.

The V gene is TRBV27, the J gene TRBJ2-7, with no clear D. V was cut by 4 bases and J by 7 bases, with 23 bases left in between. Germline CDR1 is MNHEY and CDR2 is SMNVEV (reference sequence). The length of the CDR3 is 16 residues. CDR3 in amino acids: CASSSFQRRLTGEQYF. CDR3 DNA sequence: TGTGCCAGCAGTTCCTTCCAACGCCGCTTAACCGGGGAGCAGTACTTC.

The chain employs TRBV10-3 and TRBJ2-7; 11 bases fit TRBD1. The junction had 16 bases not matched to a gene; V was cut back by 10 bases and J by 2 bases. The CDR3 runs 17 residues. Germline lookup yields CDR1 ENHRY and CDR2 SYGVKD. The CDR3 here is CATIRDRGITGAYEQYF. Written as DNA, the CDR3 is TGTGCCACAATCCGGGACAGGGGGATTACGGGGGCCTACGAGCAGTACTTC.

The V and J genes are TRBV9 and TRBJ1-3, with TRBD1 as a possible D gene (6 bases). V lost 0 bases and J lost 0, with 10 bases in between. The CDR3 has 16 amino acids. Per germline, CDR1 SGDLS and CDR2 YYNGEE. The chain's CDR3 is CASSVGGPLSGNTIYF. The CDR3 nucleotides are TGTGCCAGCAGCGTAGGGGGGCCCCTCTCTGGAAACACCATATATTTT.

V and J are TRBV6-1 and TRBJ2-5, with a possible D match to TRBD1 (5 bases). CDR1 MNHNS and CDR2 SASEGT come from the germline V gene. The V end lost 3 bases, the J end lost 1 base, and 9 bases lay between the germline ends. This CDR3 comprises 14 residues. The CDR3 region is CASSEWQGQETQYF. The CDR3 nucleotides read TGTGCCAGCAGTGAGTGGCAGGGCCAAGAGACCCAGTACTTC.

V gene TRBV5-1 combines with J gene TRBJ2-7, with a tentative D call TRBD2 (6 bases). This CDR3 comprises 14 residues. CDR1 and CDR2 (germline): SGHRS, YFSETQ. V was pared by 1 base and J by 6 bases, with 14 bases between. The CDR3 nucleotides read TGCGCCAGCAGCTTGTTTGTTAGCGGAACCGAGCAGTACTTC. Protein product: CASSLFVSGTEQYF.

The chain is built from TRBV19 and TRBJ2-7; 8 bases map to TRBD2. From germline, CDR1 is LNHDA and CDR2 SQIVND (reference sequence). This CDR3 contains 17 residues. After removal of 5 bases from V and 4 bases from J, the junction contained 16 bases not matched to a gene. The CDR3 sequence: CASSLRPGPSGQYEQYF. The CDR3 DNA sequence: TGTGCCAGTAGTCTTCGGCCGGGGCCTAGCGGGCAGTACGAGCAGTACTTC.

The V call is TRBV14, the J call TRBJ2-5; a weak D match, TRBD1 (6 bases). Germline lookup yields CDR1 SGHDN and CDR2 FVKESK. This CDR3 region has 16 residues. The V and J ends lost 4 bases and 1 base respectively, with 16 bases between them. The CDR3 nucleotides are TGTGCCAGCAGCCGAGGACCAGGGGACACCCAAGAGACCCAGTACTTC. It codes for CASSRGPGDTQETQYF.